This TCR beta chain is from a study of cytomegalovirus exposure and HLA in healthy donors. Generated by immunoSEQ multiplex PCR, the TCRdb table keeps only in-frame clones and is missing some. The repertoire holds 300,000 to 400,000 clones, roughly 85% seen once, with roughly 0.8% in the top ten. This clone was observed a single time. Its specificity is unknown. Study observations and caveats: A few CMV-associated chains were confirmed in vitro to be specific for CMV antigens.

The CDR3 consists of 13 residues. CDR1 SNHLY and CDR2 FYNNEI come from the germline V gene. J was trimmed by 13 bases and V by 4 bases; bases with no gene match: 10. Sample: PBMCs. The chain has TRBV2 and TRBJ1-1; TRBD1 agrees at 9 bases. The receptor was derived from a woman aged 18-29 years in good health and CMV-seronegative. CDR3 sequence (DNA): TGTGCCAGCAGTGCAAGGGGGGGACAGGGCCGTTTCTTT. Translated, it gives CASSARGGQGRFF.